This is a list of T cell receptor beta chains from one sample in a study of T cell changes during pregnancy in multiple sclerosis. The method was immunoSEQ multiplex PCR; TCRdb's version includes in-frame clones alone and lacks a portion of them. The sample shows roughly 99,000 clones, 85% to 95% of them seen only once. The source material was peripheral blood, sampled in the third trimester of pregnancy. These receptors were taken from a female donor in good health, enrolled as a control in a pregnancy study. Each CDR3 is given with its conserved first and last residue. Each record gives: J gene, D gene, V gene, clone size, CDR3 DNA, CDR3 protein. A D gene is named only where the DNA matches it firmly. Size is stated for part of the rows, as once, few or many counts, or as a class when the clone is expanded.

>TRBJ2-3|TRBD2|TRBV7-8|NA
TGTGCCAGCAGCTTAGACCCTAGCGGGGGGGATTTCACAGATACGCAGTATTTT
CASSLDPSGGDFTDTQYF
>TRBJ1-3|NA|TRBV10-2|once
TGCGCCACCCGGTCGGGGGGCACTTACGGAAACACCATATATTTT
CATRSGGTYGNTIYF
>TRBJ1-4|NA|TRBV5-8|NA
TGTGCCAGCAGCTTTCTGCGGGGGGTAGAAAAACTGTTTTTT
CASSFLRGVEKLFF
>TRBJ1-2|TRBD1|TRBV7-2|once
TGTGCCAGCAGCTCTCGACAGGGGGCGCTGAACTATGGCTACACCTTC
CASSSRQGALNYGYTF
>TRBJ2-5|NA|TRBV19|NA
TGTGCCAGTGGGGAACAGGGTGGAGAGACCCAGTACTTC
CASGEQGGETQYF
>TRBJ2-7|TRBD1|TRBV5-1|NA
TGCGCCAGCAGCCTCGAGGGACAGGGTCTGCCCTACGAGCAGTACTTC
CASSLEGQGLPYEQYF
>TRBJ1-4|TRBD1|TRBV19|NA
TGTGCCAGTAGTACCGGGACAGGGGTTTCCGAAAAACTGTTTTTT
CASSTGTGVSEKLFF
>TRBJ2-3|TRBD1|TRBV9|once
TGTGCCAGCAGCCCAGGGACAGGTAGGAGAACAGATACGCAGTATTTT
CASSPGTGRRTDTQYF
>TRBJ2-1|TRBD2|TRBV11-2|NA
TGTGCCAGCAGTTTCGGGGGGAGCTCCTACAATGAGCAGTTCTTC
CASSFGGSSYNEQFF
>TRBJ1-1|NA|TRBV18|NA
TGTGCCAGCTCACGGCAGGGTGGGGAGAACACTGAAGCTTTCTTT
CASSRQGGENTEAFF
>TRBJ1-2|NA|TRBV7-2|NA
TGTGGTGTCGGGGGGAACGGACTCAACTATGGCTACACCTTC
CGVGGNGLNYGYTF
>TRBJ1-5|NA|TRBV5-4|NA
TGTGCCAGCTCACTCCGGGCGACGCGGCGCGGGGACAATCAGCCCCAGCATTTT
CASSLRATRRGDNQPQHF
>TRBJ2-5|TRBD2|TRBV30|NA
TGTGCCTGGAGTGTAAGCGGGGCCCGGAAAGAGACCCAGTACTTC
CAWSVSGARKETQYF
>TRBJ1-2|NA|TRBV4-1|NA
TGCGCCAGCAGCCAAGGTCGGGGGGGGAAAGACTATGGCTACACCTTC
CASSQGRGGKDYGYTF
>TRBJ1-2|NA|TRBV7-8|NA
TGTGCCAGTGTGGCGGGGATAGCGCTTGGGGGCTACACCTTC
CASVAGIALGGYTF
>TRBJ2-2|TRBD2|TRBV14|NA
TGTGCCAGCAGCCCAGGACCCCCGCCTAGCGGGGTTTCAGGGGAGCTGTTTTTT
CASSPGPPPSGVSGELFF
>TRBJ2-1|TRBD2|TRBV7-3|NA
TGTGCCAGCAGCTTAGCTAGCGGGGGGTCAATTAATGAGCAGTTCTTC
CASSLASGGSINEQFF
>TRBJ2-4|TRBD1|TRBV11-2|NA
TGTGCCAGCAGCCCCCGGACAGGGTCCCTAGCCAAAAACATTCAGTACTTC
CASSPRTGSLAKNIQYF
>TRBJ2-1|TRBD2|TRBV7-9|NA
TGTGCCAGCAGCTTAACTAGCGGAGACAATGAGCAGTTCTTC
CASSLTSGDNEQFF
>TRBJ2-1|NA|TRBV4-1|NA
TGCGCCAGCAGCCAGACCCTAGGTCAGGGTTCCGTCGGGCAGTTCTTC
CASSQTLGQGSVGQFF
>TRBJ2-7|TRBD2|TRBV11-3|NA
TGTGCCAGCAGCTTAACGGGAGGCCTCGACGAGCAGTACTTC
CASSLTGGLDEQYF
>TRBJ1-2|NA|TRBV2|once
TGTGCCAGCAGTGAGGGCAGGGAATACTATGGCTACACCTTC
CASSEGREYYGYTF
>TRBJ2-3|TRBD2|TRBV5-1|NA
TGCGCCAGCAGCTTTAGCGGGGAACCCACGGATACGCAGTATTTT
CASSFSGEPTDTQYF
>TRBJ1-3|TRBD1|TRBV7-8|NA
TGTGCCAGCAGCTTGTCTGGGACAGTAATGTTTGGAAACACCATATATTTT
CASSLSGTVMFGNTIYF
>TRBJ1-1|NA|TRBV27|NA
TGTGCCAGCAGTTTGGGAGGGAGTGAAGCTTTCTTT
CASSLGGSEAFF
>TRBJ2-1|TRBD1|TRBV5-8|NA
TGTGCCAGCAGCTTGTTTACAGGGGTTGCGGATGAGCAGTTCTTC
CASSLFTGVADEQFF
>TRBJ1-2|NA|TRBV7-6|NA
TGTGCCAGCAGCGTAACTCCGGGACATAACTATGGCTACACCTTC
CASSVTPGHNYGYTF
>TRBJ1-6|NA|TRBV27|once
TGTGCCAGCAGTTTCACGAGGTCACCCCTCCACTTT
CASSFTRSPLHF
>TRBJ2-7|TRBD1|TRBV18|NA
TGTGCCAGCTCACTACTAACGACAGGGGAGCAGTACTTC
CASSLLTTGEQYF
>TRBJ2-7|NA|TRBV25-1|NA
TGTGCCAGCAGTGAAAGGGGTTTCGTGGACGAGCAGTACTTC
CASSERGFVDEQYF
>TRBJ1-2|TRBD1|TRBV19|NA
TGTGCCAGTAACACACAGGGGGCTGGCTATGGCTACACCTTC
CASNTQGAGYGYTF
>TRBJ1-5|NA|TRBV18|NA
TGTGCCAGCTCAAGACGGGAAGAGGGAGGCGGTCAGCCCCAGCATTTT
CASSRREEGGGQPQHF
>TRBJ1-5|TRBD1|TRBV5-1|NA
TGCGCCAGCAGCAAAGGGGACAGGGGGTATGATCAGCCCCAGCATTTT
CASSKGDRGYDQPQHF
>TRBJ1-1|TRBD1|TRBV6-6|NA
TGTGCCAGCAGTTACCGTCCGGGACAGGGGTCTGAAGCTTTCTTT
CASSYRPGQGSEAFF
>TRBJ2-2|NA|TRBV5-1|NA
TGCGCCAGCAGCTTGTGGGTTAGCGGGAACACCGGGGAGCTGTTTTTT
CASSLWVSGNTGELFF
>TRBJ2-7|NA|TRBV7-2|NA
TGTGCCAGCAGCTTAGCGATGGCGGGGGCGGGGGAGCAGTACTTC
CASSLAMAGAGEQYF
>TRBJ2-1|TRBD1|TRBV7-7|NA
TGTGCCAGCAGCTTGAACAGGGGCAATGAGCAGTTCTTC
CASSLNRGNEQFF